This TCR beta chain was captured in a study of CD8 T cells in Susac syndrome. For the study at large: When their blood was taken, patients with Susac syndrome were therapy-naive, taking corticosteroids, or taking intravenous immunoglobulin alone.

The study sequenced TCR beta in blood CD8+ and CD4+ T cells. While CD8+ and CD4+ T cells were isolated negatively, TEMRA cells were enriched by FACS. Germline V gene data show CDR1 as MDHEN and CDR2 as SYDVKM. This CDR3 spans 17 amino acids. Germline trimming cut 1 base from V and 0 bases from J; bases unmatched to any gene: 6. Reverse transcription of about 0.5 to 1 ug RNA was performed with random hexamers. The method of amplification for TCR beta CDR3 was immunoSEQ multiplex PCR, covering 54 Vbeta and 13 Jbeta. Via MiXCR, TCRdb re-called the immunoSEQ multiplex PCR reads, giving one row per CDR3 protein. The table has approximately 190,000 distinct CDR3 sequences, under 97% seen once; the top ten hold 0.075% to 0.1%.

J is TRBJ1-5 and V is TRBV28; 7 bases match TRBD1. This clonotype originated in a human donor with Susac syndrome. Input material: CD4+ T cells from PBMCs. CDR3 loop: CASSLSRGLNSNQPQHF. The CDR3 coding sequence is TGTGCCAGCAGTTTATCCAGGGGGTTGAATAGCAATCAGCCCCAGCATTTT. The full variable domain, completed using reference TRBV28 and TRBJ1-5, is DVKVTQSSRYLVKRTGEKVFLECVQDMDHENMFWYRQDPGLGLRLIYFSYDVKMKEKGDIPEGYSVSREKKERFSLILESASTNQTSMYLCASSLSRGLNSNQPQHFGDGTRLSIL.